The clone carrying this T cell receptor beta chain appeared a few times. The antigen is unknown. Construction of the TCRbeta library involved unique molecular identifiers. TCRdb re-called the PCR reads with MiXCR, one entry per CDR3 protein. The sample has some 95,000 distinct CDR3 sequences, under 25% seen once. This record comes from a study of T-cell reconstitution after alpha-beta-depleted transplantation in children. Study conclusions and caveats: Surviving recipient cells, namely T cells and thymic progenitors, were the source of high day-60 TCRbeta diversity in some patients. T-cell numbers and diversity, one year after transplant, stemmed largely from T cells that were newly produced.

The CDR3 loop spans 16 amino acids. The ends were cut back, 6 bases at V and 5 bases at J, with 19 bases in the middle. Germline CDR1 is MNHEY and CDR2 is SVGEGT. J is TRBJ2-2 and V is TRBV6-2 or TRBV6-3, with D possibly matching TRBD1 (6 bases). The source was PBMCs, collected before TCRalphabeta/CD19-depleted stem cell transplant. The sequence was obtained from a boy aged 2 to 10 with acute lymphoblastic leukemia, due to receive a stem cell transplant. This CDR3 reads CASSSTGTWRTGELFF. In nucleotides, the CDR3 is TGTGCCAGCAGCTCAACGGGGACATGGAGGACCGGGGAGCTGTTTTTT.